The 13 T cell receptor beta chains below all came from one sample that was sequenced in a study of blood T cell repertoires in COVID-19. The data were produced by immunoSEQ multiplex PCR, yet TCRdb's version contains in-frame clones alone and is incomplete. The table has 120,000 to 150,000 clones, approximately 86% seen once. The specimen sequenced was peripheral blood. All receptors derive from a human donor in a cohort sampled during active COVID-19.

The chain uses TRBV12-3 or TRBV12-4 and TRBJ1-5; a weak D match, TRBD1 (6 bases). Deletions cut 4 bases from V and 7 bases from J, with 11 bases between. CDR3 length equals 13 residues. CDR3 sequence (DNA): TGTGCCAGCAGTTGGTACAGGGAGCAGCCCCAGCATTTT. It is translated as CASSWYREQPQHF.

The rearrangement uses TRBV5-1 and TRBJ2-2; weak D call: TRBD1 (5 bases). CDR3 length: 14 residues. The V end lost 3 bases, the J end lost 1 base, and 7 bases lay between the germline ends. Germline V CDR1 and CDR2: SGHRS, YFSETQ. The chain's CDR3 is CASSSGWNTGELFF. The CDR3 DNA reads as TGCGCCAGCAGCTCAGGGTGGAACACCGGGGAGCTGTTTTTT.

The chain uses TRBV6-6 and TRBJ2-5, with TRBD2 matching 10 bases. The CDR3 is 14 residues long. The trim removed 6 bases at V and 5 bases at J, leaving 6 bases unmatched. Germline values: CDR1 MNHNY, CDR2 SVGAGI (reference sequence). CDR3 sequence (DNA): TGTGCCAGCAGCCCTAGCGGGGGAGGGGAGACCCAGTACTTC. Protein sequence: CASSPSGGGETQYF.

This chain connects TRBV7-2 to TRBJ2-5; 7 positions agree with TRBD2. In germline, CDR1 is SGHTA, CDR2 FQGNSA. This CDR3 comprises 14 residues. The trim removed 5 bases at V and 4 bases at J, leaving 7 bases unmatched. The CDR3 bases are TGTGCCAGCAGCGCGAGCGGGATCCTAGAGACCCAGTACTTC. Its translation: CASSASGILETQYF.

The chain links TRBV27 to TRBJ1-2, with D maybe TRBD1 (5 bases). The CDR3 is made up of 14 amino acids. In germline, CDR1 is MNHEY, CDR2 SMNVEV (reference sequence). V was shortened by 3 bases and J by 5 bases, with 13 bases between the two germline ends. The CDR3 reads CASSLKGPFYGYTF. CDR3 nucleotide sequence: TGTGCCAGCAGTTTGAAGGGGCCCTTTTATGGCTACACCTTC.

The chain has TRBV7-9 and TRBJ2-7, with D perhaps TRBD2 (5 bases). Per the germline V gene, CDR1 is SEHNR and CDR2 is FQNEAQ (reference sequence). The CDR3 has 12 residues. The V end was cut by 8 bases, the J end by 2 bases, with 10 bases between. This chain's CDR3 is CASVSEAYEQYF. The CDR3 DNA follows: TGTGCCAGCGTTAGCGAGGCCTACGAGCAGTACTTC. Combining the CDR3 with reference TRBV7-9 and TRBJ2-7 gives the whole variable domain DTGVSQNPRHKITKRGQNVTFRCDPISEHNRLYWYRQTLGQGPEFLTYFQNEAQLEKSRLLSDRFSAERPKGSFSTLEIQRTEQGDSAMYLCASVSEAYEQYFGPGTRLTVT.

The chain joins TRBV29-1 to TRBJ2-7; a weak D match, TRBD2 (5 bases). The CDR3 runs 12 residues. Germline loops: CDR1 SQVTM, CDR2 ANQGSEA. V was pared by 4 bases and J by 7 bases, with 14 bases between. The CDR3 coding sequence is TGCAGCGTTGTGCTAGCAGGAGAGGAGCAGTACTTC. It codes for CSVVLAGEEQYF.

The chain links TRBV27 to TRBJ1-1; the D gene is possibly TRBD1 (6 bases). Germline V gene sequence: CDR1 MNHEY, CDR2 SMNVEV (reference sequence). Deletions cut 4 bases from V and 4 bases from J, with 13 bases between. CDR3 length: 14 residues. The CDR3 DNA follows: TGTGCCAGCAGTTCTGACCAGGGGTTCACTGAAGCTTTCTTT. Translating gives CASSSDQGFTEAFF.

The chain joins TRBV2 to TRBJ1-2, with 9 bases identical to TRBD1. Per the germline V gene, CDR1 is SNHLY and CDR2 is FYNNEI. After removal of 6 bases from V and 3 bases from J, the junction contained 11 bases not matched to a gene. This CDR3 is 16 amino acids long. CDR3 sequence: CASRGDRVRSDYGYTF. The DNA for the CDR3 is TGTGCCAGCAGAGGGGACAGGGTGAGGAGTGACTATGGCTACACCTTC. Full variable domain (remainder filled in from reference TRBV2 and TRBJ1-2): EPEVTQTPSHQVTQMGQEVILRCVPISNHLYFYWYRQILGQKVEFLVSFYNNEISEKSEIFDDQFSVERPDGSNFTLKIRSTKLEDSAMYFCASRGDRVRSDYGYTFGSGTRLTVV.

The rearrangement links TRBV2 to TRBJ2-5; TRBD2 agrees at 13 bases. The CDR3 consists of 17 residues. J was trimmed by 5 bases and V by 0 bases; bases with no gene match: 6. The germline V gene has CDR1 SNHLY and CDR2 FYNNEI. The CDR3 here is CASSEAGTSGKQETQYF. As DNA, the CDR3 is TGTGCCAGCAGTGAAGCGGGGACTAGCGGGAAGCAGGAGACCCAGTACTTC.

This chain links TRBV28 with TRBJ2-7; TRBD2 aligns across 9 bases. CDR1 is MDHEN and CDR2 is SYDVKM in the germline V gene. V gave up 4 bases and J gave up 7 bases; unmatched junction bases: 8. The CDR3 contains 14 residues. Written as DNA, the CDR3 is TGTGCCAGCAGTTCGACTAGCGGCGAAAGTGAGCAGTACTTC. It is translated as CASSSTSGESEQYF.

The V gene is TRBV5-6, the J gene TRBJ2-1; D may be TRBD2 (6 bases). Germline loops: CDR1 SGHDT, CDR2 YYEEEE. Trimming left V 1 base short and J 0 bases short, with 20 bases between. The CDR3 consists of 19 residues. The CDR3 here is CASSLKSRGGPSSYNEQFF. The DNA of the CDR3 is TGTGCCAGCAGCTTGAAATCGCGGGGTGGACCCAGCTCCTACAATGAGCAGTTCTTC. Together with reference TRBV5-6 and TRBJ2-1, the CDR3 gives the full variable domain: DAGVTQSPTHLIKTRGQQVTLRCSPKSGHDTVSWYQQALGQGPQFIFQYYEEEERQRGNFPDRFSGHQFPNYSSELNVNALLLGDSALYLCASSLKSRGGPSSYNEQFFGPGTRLTVL.

V is TRBV6-1 and J is TRBJ1-3, with 7 bases aligning to TRBD1. V lost 1 base to trimming and J lost 6 bases; unmatched junction nucleotides: 6. There are 15 residues in the CDR3. Germline CDR1 reads MNHNS; CDR2 reads SASEGT. The CDR3 nucleotides read TGTGCCAGCAGTGAAGACGGGACAGAAGTAAACACCATATATTTT. Protein sequence: CASSEDGTEVNTIYF.